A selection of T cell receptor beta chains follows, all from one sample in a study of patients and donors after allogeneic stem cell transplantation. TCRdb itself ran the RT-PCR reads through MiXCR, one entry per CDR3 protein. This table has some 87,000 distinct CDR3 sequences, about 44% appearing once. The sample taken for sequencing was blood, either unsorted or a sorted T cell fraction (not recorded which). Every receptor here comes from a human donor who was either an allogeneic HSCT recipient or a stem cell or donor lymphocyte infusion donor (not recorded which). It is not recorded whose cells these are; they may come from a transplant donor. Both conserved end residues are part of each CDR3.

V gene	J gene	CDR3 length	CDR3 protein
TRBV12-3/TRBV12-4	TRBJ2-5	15	CASTRTSGLQETQYF
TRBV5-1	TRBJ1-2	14	CASSEGQGAYGYTF
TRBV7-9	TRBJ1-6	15	CASNPTGGENSPLHF
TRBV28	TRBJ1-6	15	CASSSGGFENSPLHF
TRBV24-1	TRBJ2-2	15	CATSDGTLSTGELFF
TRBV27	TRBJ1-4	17	CASGPRGPTFGNEKLFF
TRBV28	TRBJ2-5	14	CASTLRESQETQYF
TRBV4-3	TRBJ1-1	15	CASSLGQGPNTEAFF
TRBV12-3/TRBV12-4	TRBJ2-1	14	CASSFVSSYNEQFF
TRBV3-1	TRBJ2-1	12	CASRASEYEQFF
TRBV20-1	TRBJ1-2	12	CSAPTGAYGYTF
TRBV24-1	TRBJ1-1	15	CATSDSSGMTTEAFF
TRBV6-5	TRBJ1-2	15	CASRIEQGTHYGYTF
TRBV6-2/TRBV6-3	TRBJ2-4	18	CASSYVLGTLLAKNIQYF
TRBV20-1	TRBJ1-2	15	CSARGILGVNYGYTF
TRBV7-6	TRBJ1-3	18	CASSLGRTGGSSGNTIYF
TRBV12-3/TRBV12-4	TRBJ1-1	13	CASSLARYSEAFF
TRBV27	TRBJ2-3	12	CASSSNTDTQYF
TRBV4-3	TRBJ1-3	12	CASSQARNTIYF
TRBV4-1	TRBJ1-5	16	CASSQVLGAGNQPQHF
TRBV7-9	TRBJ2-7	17	CASSLATSGGLNYEQYF
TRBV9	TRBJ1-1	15	CASSVEARLDTEAFF
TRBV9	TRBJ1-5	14	CASSVNPQFQPQHF
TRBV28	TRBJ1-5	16	CASSLLGTGFDQPQHF
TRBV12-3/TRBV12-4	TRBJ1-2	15	CASSPQQGAGYGYTF
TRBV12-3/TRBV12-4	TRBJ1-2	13	CASSLASSYGYTF
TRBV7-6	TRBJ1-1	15	CASSLGAKWFTEAFF
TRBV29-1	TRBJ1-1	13	CSVEVGQAGEAFF
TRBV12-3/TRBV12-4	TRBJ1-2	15	CASSFRAETNYGYTF
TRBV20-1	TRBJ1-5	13	CSAWGWTNQPQHF
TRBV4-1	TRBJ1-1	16	CASSEKAWGVGTEAFF
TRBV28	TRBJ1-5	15	CASSPQGRANQPQHF